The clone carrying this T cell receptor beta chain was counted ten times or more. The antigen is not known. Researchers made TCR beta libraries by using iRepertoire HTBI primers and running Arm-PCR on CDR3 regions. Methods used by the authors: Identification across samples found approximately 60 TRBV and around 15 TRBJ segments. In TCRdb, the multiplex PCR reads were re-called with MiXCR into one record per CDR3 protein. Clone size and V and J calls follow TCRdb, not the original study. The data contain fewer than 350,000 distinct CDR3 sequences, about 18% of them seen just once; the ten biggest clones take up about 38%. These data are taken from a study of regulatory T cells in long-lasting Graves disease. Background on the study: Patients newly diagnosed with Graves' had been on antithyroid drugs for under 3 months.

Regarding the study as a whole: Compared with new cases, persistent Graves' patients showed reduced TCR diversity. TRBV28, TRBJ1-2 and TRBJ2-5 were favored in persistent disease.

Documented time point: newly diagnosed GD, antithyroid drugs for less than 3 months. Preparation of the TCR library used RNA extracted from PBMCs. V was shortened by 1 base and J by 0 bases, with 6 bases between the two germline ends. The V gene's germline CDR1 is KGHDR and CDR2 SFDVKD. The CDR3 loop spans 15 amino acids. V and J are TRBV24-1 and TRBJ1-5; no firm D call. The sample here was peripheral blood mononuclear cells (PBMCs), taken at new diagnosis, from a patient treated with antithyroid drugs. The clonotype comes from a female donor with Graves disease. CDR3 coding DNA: TGTGCCACCAGTGATTTTGGGGATAGCAATCAGCCCCAGCATTTT. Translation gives CATSDFGDSNQPQHF.